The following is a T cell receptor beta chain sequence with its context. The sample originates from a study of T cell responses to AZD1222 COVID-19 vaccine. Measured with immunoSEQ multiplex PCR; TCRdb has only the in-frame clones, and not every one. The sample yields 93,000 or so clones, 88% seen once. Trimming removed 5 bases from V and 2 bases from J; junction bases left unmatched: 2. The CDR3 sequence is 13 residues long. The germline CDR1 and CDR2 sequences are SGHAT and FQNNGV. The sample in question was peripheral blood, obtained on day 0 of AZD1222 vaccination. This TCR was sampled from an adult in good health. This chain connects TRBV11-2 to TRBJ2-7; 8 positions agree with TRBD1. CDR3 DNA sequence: TGTGCCAGCAGCCCGGACAGGGCCTACGAGCAGTACTTC. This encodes CASSPDRAYEQYF.